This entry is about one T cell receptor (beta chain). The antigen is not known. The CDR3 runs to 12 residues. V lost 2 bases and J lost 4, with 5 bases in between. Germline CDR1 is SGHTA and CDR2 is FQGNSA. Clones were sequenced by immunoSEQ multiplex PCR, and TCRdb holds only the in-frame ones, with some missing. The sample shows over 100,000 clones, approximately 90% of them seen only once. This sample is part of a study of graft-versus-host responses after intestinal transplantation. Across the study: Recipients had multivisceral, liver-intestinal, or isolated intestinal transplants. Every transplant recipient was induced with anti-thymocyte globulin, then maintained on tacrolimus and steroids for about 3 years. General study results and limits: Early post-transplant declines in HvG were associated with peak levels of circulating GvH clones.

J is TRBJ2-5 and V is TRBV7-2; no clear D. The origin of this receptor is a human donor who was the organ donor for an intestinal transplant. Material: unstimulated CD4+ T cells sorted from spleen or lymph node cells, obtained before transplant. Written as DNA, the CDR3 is TGTGCCAGCAGCTTACGCCCAGAGACCCAGTACTTC. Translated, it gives CASSLRPETQYF.